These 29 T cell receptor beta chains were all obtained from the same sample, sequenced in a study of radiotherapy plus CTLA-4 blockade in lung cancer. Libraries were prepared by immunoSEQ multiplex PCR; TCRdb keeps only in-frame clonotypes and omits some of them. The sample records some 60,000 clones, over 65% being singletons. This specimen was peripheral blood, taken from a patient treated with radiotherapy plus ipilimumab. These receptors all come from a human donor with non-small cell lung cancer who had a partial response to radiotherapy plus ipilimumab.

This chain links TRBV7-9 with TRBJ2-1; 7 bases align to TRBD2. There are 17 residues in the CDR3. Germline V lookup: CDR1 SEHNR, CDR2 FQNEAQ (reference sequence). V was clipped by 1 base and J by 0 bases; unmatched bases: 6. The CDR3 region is CASSLGGGGSSYNEQFF. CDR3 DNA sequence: TGTGCCAGCAGCTTAGGGGGCGGGGGAAGCTCCTACAATGAGCAGTTCTTC.

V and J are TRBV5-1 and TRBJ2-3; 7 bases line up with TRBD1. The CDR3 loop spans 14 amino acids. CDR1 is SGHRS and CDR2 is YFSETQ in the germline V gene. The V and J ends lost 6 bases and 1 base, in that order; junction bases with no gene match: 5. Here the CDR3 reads CASTRGPGTDTQYF. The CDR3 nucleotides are TGCGCCAGCACGAGGGGGCCTGGCACAGATACGCAGTATTTT.

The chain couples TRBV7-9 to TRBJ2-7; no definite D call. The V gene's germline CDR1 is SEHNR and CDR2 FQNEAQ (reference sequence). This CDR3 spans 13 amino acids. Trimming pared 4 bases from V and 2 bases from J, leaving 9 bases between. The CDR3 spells CASSSTVTYEQYF. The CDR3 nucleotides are TGTGCCAGCAGCTCTACAGTTACCTACGAGCAGTACTTC. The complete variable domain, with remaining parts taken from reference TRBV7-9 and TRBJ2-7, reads DTGVSQNPRHKITKRGQNVTFRCDPISEHNRLYWYRQTLGQGPEFLTYFQNEAQLEKSRLLSDRFSAERPKGSFSTLEIQRTEQGDSAMYLCASSSTVTYEQYFGPGTRLTVT.

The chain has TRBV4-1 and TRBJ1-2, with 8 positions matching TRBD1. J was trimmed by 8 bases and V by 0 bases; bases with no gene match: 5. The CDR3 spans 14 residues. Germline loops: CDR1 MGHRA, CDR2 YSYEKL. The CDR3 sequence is CASSQDPGGFGYTF. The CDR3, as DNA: TGCGCCAGCAGCCAAGACCCAGGGGGCTTCGGCTACACCTTC.

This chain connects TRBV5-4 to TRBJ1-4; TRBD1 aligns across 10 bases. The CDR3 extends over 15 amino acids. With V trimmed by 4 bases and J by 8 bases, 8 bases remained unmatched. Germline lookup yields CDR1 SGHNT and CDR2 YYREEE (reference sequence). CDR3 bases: TGTGCCAGCAGCCTCTTGACAGGGGGCGACGAAAAACTGTTTTTT. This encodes CASSLLTGGDEKLFF.

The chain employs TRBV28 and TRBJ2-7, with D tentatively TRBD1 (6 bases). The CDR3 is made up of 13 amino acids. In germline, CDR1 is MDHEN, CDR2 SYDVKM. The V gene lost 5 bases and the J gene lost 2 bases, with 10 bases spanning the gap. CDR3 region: CASSNGQTYEQYF. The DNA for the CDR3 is TGTGCCAGCAGTAATGGACAGACCTACGAGCAGTACTTC. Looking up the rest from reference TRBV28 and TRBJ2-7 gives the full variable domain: DVKVTQSSRYLVKRTGEKVFLECVQDMDHENMFWYRQDPGLGLRLIYFSYDVKMKEKGDIPEGYSVSREKKERFSLILESASTNQTSMYLCASSNGQTYEQYFGPGTRLTVT.

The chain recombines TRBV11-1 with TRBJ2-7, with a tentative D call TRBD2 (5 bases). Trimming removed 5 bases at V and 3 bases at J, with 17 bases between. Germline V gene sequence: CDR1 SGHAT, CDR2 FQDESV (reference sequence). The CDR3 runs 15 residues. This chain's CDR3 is CASSPHRTGYYEQYF. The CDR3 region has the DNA TGTGCCAGCAGCCCCCACCGTACGGGGTACTACGAGCAGTACTTC.

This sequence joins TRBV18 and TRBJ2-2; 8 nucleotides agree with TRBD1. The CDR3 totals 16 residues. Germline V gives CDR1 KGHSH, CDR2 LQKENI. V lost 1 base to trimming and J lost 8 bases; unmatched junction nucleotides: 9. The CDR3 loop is CASSPLTTGETGELFF. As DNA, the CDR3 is TGTGCCAGCTCACCACTTACGACAGGGGAGACGGGGGAGCTGTTTTTT.

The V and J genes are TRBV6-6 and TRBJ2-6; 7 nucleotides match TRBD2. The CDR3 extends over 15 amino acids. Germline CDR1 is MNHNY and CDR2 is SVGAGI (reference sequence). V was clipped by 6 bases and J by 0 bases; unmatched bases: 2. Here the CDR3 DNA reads TGTGCCAGCAGCCAGCGGGGCTCTGGGGCCAACGTCCTGACTTTC. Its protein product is CASSQRGSGANVLTF.

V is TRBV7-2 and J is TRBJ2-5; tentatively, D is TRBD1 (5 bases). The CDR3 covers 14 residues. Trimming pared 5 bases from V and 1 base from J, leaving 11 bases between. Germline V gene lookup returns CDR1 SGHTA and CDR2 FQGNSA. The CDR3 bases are TGTGCCAGCAGCCTACGACAGTCCCAAGAGACCCAGTACTTC. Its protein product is CASSLRQSQETQYF.

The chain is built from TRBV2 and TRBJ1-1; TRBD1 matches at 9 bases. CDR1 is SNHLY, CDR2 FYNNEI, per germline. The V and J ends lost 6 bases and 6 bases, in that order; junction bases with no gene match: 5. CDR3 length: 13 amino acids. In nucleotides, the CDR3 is TGTGCCAGCAGCATACGACAGGGGGCTGAAGCTTTCTTT. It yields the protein CASSIRQGAEAFF.

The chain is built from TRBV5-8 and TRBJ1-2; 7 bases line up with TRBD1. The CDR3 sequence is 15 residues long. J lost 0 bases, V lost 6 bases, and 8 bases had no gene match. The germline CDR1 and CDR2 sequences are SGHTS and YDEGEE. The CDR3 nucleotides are TGTGCCAGCACCCCTCGGAGGGGGCCTAACTATGGCTACACCTTC. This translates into CASTPRRGPNYGYTF.

CDR3 DNA: TGCGCCAGCAGCCAAGCTCCCCGGGGAGGGAGTGACGGCTACACCTTC. This gives the protein CASSQAPRGGSDGYTF. The gene calls are TRBV4-1 and TRBJ1-2, with D unclear. Per germline, CDR1 MGHRA and CDR2 YSYEKL. The CDR3 has 16 residues. Between the trimmed V and J ends, which lost 1 base and 8 bases, there was a span of 20 bases.

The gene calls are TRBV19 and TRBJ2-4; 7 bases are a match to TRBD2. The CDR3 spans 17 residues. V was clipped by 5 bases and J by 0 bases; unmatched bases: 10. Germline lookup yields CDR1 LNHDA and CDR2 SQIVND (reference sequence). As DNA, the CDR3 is TGTGCCAGTAGTGCCCCGGGAGGCCTAGGAGCCAAAAACATTCAGTACTTC. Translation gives CASSAPGGLGAKNIQYF.

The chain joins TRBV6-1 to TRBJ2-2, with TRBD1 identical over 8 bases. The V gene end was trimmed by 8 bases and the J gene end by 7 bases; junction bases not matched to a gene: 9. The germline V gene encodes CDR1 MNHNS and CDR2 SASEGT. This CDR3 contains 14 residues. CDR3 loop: CASPGAGGIGELFF. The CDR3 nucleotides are TGTGCCAGCCCCGGGGCAGGGGGCATCGGGGAGCTGTTTTTT.

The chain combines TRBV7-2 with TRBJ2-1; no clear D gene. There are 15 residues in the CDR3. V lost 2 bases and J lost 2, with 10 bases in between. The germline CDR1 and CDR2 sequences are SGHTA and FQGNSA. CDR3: CASSLSAATYNEQFF. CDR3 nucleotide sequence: TGTGCCAGCAGCTTATCGGCAGCGACCTACAATGAGCAGTTCTTC.

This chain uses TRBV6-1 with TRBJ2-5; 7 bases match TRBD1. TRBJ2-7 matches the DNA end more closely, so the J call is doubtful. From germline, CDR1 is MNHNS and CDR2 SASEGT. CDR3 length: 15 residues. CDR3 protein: CASSEGQGVTYEQYF. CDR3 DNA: TGTGCCAGCAGTGAAGGCCAGGGGGTAACCTACGAGCAGTACTTC.

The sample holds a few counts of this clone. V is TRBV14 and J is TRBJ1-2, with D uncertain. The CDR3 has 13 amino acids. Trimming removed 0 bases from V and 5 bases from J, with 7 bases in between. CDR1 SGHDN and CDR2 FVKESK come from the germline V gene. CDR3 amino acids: CASSQDGRYGYTF. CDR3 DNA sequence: TGTGCCAGCAGCCAAGACGGGAGGTATGGCTACACCTTC.

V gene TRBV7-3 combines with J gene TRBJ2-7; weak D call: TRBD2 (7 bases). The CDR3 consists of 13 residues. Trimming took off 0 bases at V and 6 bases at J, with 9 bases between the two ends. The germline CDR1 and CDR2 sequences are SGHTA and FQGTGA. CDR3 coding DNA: TGTGCCAGCAGCTTAACGGGGGGGGCCGAGCAGTACTTC. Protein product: CASSLTGGAEQYF.

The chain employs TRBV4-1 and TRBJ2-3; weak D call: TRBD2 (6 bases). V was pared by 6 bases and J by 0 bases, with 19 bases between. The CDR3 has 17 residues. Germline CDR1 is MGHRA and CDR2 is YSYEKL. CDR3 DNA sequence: TGCGCCAGCAGTCTGAACCCGACTAGGTCAAGCACAGATACGCAGTATTTT. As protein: CASSLNPTRSSTDTQYF.

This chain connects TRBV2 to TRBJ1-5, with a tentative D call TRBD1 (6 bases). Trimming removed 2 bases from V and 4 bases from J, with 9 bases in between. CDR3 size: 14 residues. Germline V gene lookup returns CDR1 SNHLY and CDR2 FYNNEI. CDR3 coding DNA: TGTGCCAGCAGTGAATTCAGGGGAAATCAGCCCCAGCATTTT. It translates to CASSEFRGNQPQHF.

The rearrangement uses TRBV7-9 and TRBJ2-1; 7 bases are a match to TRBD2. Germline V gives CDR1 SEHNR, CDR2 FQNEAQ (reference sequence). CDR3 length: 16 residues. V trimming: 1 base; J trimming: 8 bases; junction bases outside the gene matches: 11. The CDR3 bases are TGTGCCAGCAGCTTAGGGTCGGCGGGGGTCTGGGATGAGCAGTTCTTC. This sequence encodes CASSLGSAGVWDEQFF.

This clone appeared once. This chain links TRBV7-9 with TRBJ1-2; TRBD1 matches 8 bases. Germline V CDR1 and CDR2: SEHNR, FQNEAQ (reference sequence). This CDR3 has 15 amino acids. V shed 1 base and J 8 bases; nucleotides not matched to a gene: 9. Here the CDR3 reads CASSLEEGQGTGYTF. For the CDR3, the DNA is TGTGCCAGCAGCTTAGAGGAAGGACAGGGTACGGGCTACACCTTC.

CDR3 loop: CASSRTTGGENTGELFF. DNA of the CDR3: TGCGCCAGCAGCCGTACGACAGGGGGCGAGAACACCGGGGAGCTGTTTTTT. J is TRBJ2-2 and V is TRBV4-1; 10 bases are a match to TRBD1. Germline lookup yields CDR1 MGHRA and CDR2 YSYEKL. The CDR3 has 17 amino acids. Trimming at V came to 4 bases and at J to 1 base, leaving 6 bases not matched to a gene.

In DNA form, the CDR3 reads TGTGCCAGTAGTATCAGGACAGCTCTGAATTCACCCCTCCACTTT. This encodes CASSIRTALNSPLHF. V gene TRBV19 combines with J gene TRBJ1-6; D is perhaps TRBD1 (6 bases). The V end was cut by 3 bases, the J end by 7 bases, with 13 bases between. Germline lookup yields CDR1 LNHDA and CDR2 SQIVND (reference sequence). The CDR3 is 15 residues long.

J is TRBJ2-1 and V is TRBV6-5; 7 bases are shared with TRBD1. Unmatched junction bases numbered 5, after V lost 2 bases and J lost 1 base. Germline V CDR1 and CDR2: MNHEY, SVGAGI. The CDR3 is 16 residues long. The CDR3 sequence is CASSYEQGSSYNEQFF. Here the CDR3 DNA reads TGTGCCAGCAGTTACGAACAGGGGAGTTCCTACAATGAGCAGTTCTTC.

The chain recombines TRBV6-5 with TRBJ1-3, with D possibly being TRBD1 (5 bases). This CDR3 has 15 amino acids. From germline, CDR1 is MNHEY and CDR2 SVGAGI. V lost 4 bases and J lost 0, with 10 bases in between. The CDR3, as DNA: TGTGCCAGCAGTTTTGGACAACACTCTGGAAACACCATATATTTT. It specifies CASSFGQHSGNTIYF.

CDR3 amino acids: CASSLESVTFNEQFF. The CDR3 DNA reads as TGCGCCAGCAGCTTGGAGTCAGTGACTTTTAATGAGCAGTTCTTC. The rearrangement uses TRBV5-1 and TRBJ2-1; D call uncertain. V shed 0 bases and J shed 7 bases, with 14 bases lying between them. CDR1 is SGHRS and CDR2 is YFSETQ in the germline V gene. The CDR3 has 15 amino acids.

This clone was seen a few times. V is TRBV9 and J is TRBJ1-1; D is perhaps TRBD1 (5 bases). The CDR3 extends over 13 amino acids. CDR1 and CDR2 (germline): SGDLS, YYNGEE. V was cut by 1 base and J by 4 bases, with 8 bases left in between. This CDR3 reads CASSVLGGTEAFF. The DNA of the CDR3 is TGTGCCAGCAGCGTATTGGGGGGCACTGAAGCTTTCTTT. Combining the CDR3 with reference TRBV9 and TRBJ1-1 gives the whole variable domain DSGVTQTPKHLITATGQRVTLRCSPRSGDLSVYWYQQSLDQGLQFLIQYYNGEERAKGNILERFSAQQFPDLHSELNLSSLELGDSALYFCASSVLGGTEAFFGQGTRLTVV.